The 3 T cell receptor beta chains below all came from one sample that was sequenced in a study of T cell changes during pregnancy in multiple sclerosis. Using immunoSEQ multiplex PCR, the repertoire was profiled, and TCRdb retains in-frame clones only, with some absent. The table has under 70,000 clones, about 90% seen once. The sequencing here drew on CD4+ T cells from peripheral blood mononuclear cells, taken in the first trimester of pregnancy. These receptors were obtained from a female donor with multiple sclerosis, enrolled in a pregnancy study.

V and J are TRBV19 and TRBJ2-5, with D tentatively TRBD2 (5 bases). Trimming pared 3 bases from V and 2 bases from J, leaving 10 bases between. The CDR3 is 14 residues long. CDR1 is LNHDA, CDR2 SQIVND, per germline (reference sequence). The CDR3 region is CASSMTTTQETQYF. Written as DNA, the CDR3 is TGTGCCAGTAGTATGACTACCACACAAGAGACCCAGTACTTC.

V is TRBV12-5 and J is TRBJ1-5; 8 nucleotides align to TRBD1. CDR1 is LGHNT, CDR2 FRNRAP, per germline. The CDR3 is 16 residues long. Trimming removed 7 bases from V and 3 bases from J; junction bases left unmatched: 11. The CDR3 loop reads CASDGQGSSFNQPQHF. The DNA for the CDR3 is TGTGCTAGTGACGGACAGGGCAGCAGCTTCAATCAGCCCCAGCATTTT.

This sequence joins TRBV9 and TRBJ1-2; perhaps TRBD1 as D (5 bases). The CDR3 is 13 amino acids. With 3 bases removed from V and 8 bases from J, the gap between germline ends came to 14 bases. CDR1 and CDR2 from the germline V gene are SGDLS and YYNGEE. CDR3 nucleotides: TGTGCCAGCAGCGGGACAAGCTACCGCGGCTACACCTTC. This gives the protein CASSGTSYRGYTF. The whole variable domain, filled in from reference TRBV9 and TRBJ1-2, reads DSGVTQTPKHLITATGQRVTLRCSPRSGDLSVYWYQQSLDQGLQFLIQYYNGEERAKGNILERFSAQQFPDLHSELNLSSLELGDSALYFCASSGTSYRGYTFGSGTRLTVV.